What follows are 6 T cell receptor beta chains derived from one specimen sequenced in a study of blood T cell repertoires in COVID-19. Assay: immunoSEQ multiplex PCR; the TCRdb copy retains only in-frame clones and omits some. The data contain approximately 240,000 clones, under 85% of them singletons. The specimen sequenced was peripheral blood. These receptor sequences come from a woman in her thirties with COVID-19, enrolled during active disease.

The rearrangement joins TRBV19 to TRBJ1-2, with 7 positions matching TRBD1. CDR3 size: 13 residues. J was trimmed by 7 bases and V by 5 bases; bases with no gene match: 7. Looked up from germline, CDR1 is LNHDA and CDR2 is SQIVND (reference sequence). The CDR3 DNA sequence: TGTGCCAGTAGTTCAGGGGGTAATGGTGGCTACACCTTC. This codes for CASSSGGNGGYTF.

The genes are TRBV3-1 (or the pseudogene TRBV3-2) and TRBJ1-2; no clear D gene. CDR1 and CDR2 from the germline V gene are LGHDT and YNNKEL (reference sequence). V lost 0 bases, J lost 7 bases, and 9 bases lay in between. The CDR3 runs to 13 residues. The CDR3 nucleotides read TGTGCCAGCAGCCAAGACGTCGAGGTTGGCTACACCTTC. Translated: CASSQDVEVGYTF.

This clone has only a few counts. The chain combines TRBV5-1 with TRBJ2-6; maybe TRBD1 (6 bases). V lost 4 bases, J lost 0 bases, and 17 bases lay in between. The CDR3 length is 18 residues. The germline V gene has CDR1 SGHRS and CDR2 YFSETQ. CDR3 in amino acids: CASSPTLTGPSGANVLTF. CDR3 coding DNA: TGCGCCAGCAGCCCGACGTTGACAGGACCCTCTGGGGCCAACGTCCTGACTTTC.

This chain joins TRBV6-6 and TRBJ2-1; 8 bases fit TRBD2. Trimming cost V 8 bases and J 3 bases; bases outside gene matches: 9. The length of the CDR3 is 15 residues. CDR1 and CDR2 (germline): MNHNY, SVGAGI (reference sequence). This CDR3 is CASDGAGGGYNEQFF. The CDR3 coding sequence is TGTGCCAGCGATGGGGCGGGGGGCGGCTACAATGAGCAGTTCTTC.

The V gene is TRBV7-9, the J gene TRBJ1-2; 8 nucleotides agree with TRBD1. The length of the CDR3 is 18 residues. Germline V gene lookup returns CDR1 SEHNR and CDR2 FQNEAQ (reference sequence). J gave up 0 bases and V 2 bases, and 11 bases lay outside the gene matches. The CDR3 here is CASSLQGQAILSNYGYTF. The CDR3 nucleotides read TGTGCCAGCAGCTTACAGGGACAGGCAATATTGTCTAACTATGGCTACACCTTC.

This chain joins TRBV19 and TRBJ1-5, with 8 bases that match TRBD1. J lost 2 bases, V lost 6 bases, and 6 bases had no gene match. This CDR3 region has 15 residues. Germline lookup yields CDR1 LNHDA and CDR2 SQIVND (reference sequence). CDR3 region: CASRDRGRGNQPQHF. CDR3 coding DNA: TGTGCCAGTAGAGACAGGGGTAGGGGCAATCAGCCCCAGCATTTT.